This TCR beta chain was sequenced during a study of blood T cells in healthy people across ages. Germline loops: CDR1 SQVTM, CDR2 ANQGSEA. The length of the CDR3 is 13 residues. Trimming shortened V by 4 bases and J by 5 bases, and 11 bases separated the two germline ends. A second PCR, run for about 6 to 11 cycles, used a sample-barcoded 5' primer plus a J-beta primer mix. Via MiXCR, TCRdb re-called the 5' RACE reads, giving one row per CDR3 protein. The data show approximately 780,000 distinct CDR3 sequences, roughly 26% seen once. This sample was also put to use in a study of T cells of mothers and their children. That report notes: Inherited differences only slightly affect thymic shaping of TCR recombination output. It was related mother-child pairs that showed slightly higher overlap than unrelated pairs, without reaching significance.

The sequence was collected from a boy aged 5-17 years in good health. The sequenced sample was blood. The chain couples TRBV29-1 to TRBJ2-2, with D maybe TRBD2 (5 bases). The CDR3 sequence is CSVVHTRTGELFF. CDR3 coding DNA: TGCAGCGTTGTCCATACTAGGACCGGGGAGCTGTTTTTT.